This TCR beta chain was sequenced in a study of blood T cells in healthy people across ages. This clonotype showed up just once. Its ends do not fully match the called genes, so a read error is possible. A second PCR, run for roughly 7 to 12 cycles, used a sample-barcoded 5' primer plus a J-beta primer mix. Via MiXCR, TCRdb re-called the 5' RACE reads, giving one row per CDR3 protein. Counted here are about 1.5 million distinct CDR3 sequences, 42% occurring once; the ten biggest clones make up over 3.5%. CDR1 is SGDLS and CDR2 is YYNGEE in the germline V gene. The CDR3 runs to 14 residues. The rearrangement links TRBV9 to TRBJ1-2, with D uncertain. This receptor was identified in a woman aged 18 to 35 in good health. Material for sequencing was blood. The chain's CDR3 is CAGSPTTTNYGYTF. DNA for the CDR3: TGTGCCGGCAGCCCGACGACAACTAACTATGGCTACACCTTC.